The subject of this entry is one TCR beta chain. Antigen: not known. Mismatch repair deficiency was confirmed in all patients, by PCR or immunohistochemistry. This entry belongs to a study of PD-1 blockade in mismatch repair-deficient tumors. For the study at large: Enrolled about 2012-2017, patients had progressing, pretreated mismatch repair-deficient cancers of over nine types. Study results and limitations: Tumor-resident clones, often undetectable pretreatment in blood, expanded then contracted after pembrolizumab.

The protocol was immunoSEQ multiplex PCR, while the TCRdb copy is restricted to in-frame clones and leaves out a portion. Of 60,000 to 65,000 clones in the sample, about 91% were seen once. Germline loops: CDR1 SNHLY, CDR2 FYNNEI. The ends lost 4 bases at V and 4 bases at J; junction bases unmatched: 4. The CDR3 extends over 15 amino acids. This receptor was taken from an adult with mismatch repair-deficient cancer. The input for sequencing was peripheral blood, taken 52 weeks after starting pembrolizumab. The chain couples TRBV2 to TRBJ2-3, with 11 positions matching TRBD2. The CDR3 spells CASSGTSGYSDTQYF. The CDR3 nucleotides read TGTGCCAGCAGTGGGACTAGCGGGTATTCAGATACGCAGTATTTT.